These T cell receptor beta chains were read from a single sample in a study of T-cell memory formation after mild COVID-19. One entry per CDR3 protein results from TCRdb running MiXCR on the 5' RACE reads. The sample consists of some 150,000 distinct CDR3 sequences, under 7% of them appearing once. The sequencing input was PBMCs or a T cell subset sorted from them (not recorded which). These receptors came from an adult woman who had mild COVID-19 (a few samples of this study predate the infection). Cell type and time point are not known. CDR3s include the opening cysteine and the closing phenylalanine or tryptophan. The D gene is left open where the match is weak. The size of a clone is reported for some rows only, either as once, few or many, or as a class for expanded clones.

cdr3_length	clone_size	j_call	v_call	d_call	cdr3_aa	cdr3_nt
11	many	TRBJ2-7	TRBV12-3/TRBV12-4	-	CASSRGYEQYF	TGTGCCAGCAGCAGGGGCTACGAGCAGTACTTC
14	many	TRBJ2-3	TRBV6-1	TRBD2	CASHELAGVDTQYF	TGTGCCTCCCACGAGCTAGCGGGAGTAGATACGCAGTATTTT
13	-	TRBJ2-7	TRBV29-1	-	CSVETGRLGRQYF	TGCAGCGTTGAGACCGGGCGCCTGGGGAGGCAGTACTTC
14	many	TRBJ2-5	TRBV30	TRBD2	CAWSSGLAGETQYF	TGTGCCTGGAGTTCGGGACTAGCGGGAGAGACCCAGTACTTC
15	few	TRBJ2-7	TRBV11-2	-	CASSLVGGSGYEQYF	TGTGCCAGCAGCTTAGTTGGGGGCTCCGGCTACGAGCAGTACTTC
15	-	TRBJ2-3	TRBV2	-	CASSEVAPVVDTQYF	TGTGCCAGCAGTGAAGTAGCGCCTGTGGTCGATACGCAGTATTTT
17	-	TRBJ1-3	TRBV11-2	-	CASSLYSTGRTGNTIYF	TGTGCCAGCAGCTTATACTCCACAGGGAGAACTGGAAACACCATATATTTT
19	few	TRBJ2-6	TRBV24-1	TRBD1	CATSAPGTGSDSGANVLTF	TGTGCCACCAGTGCCCCCGGGACAGGGTCTGACTCTGGGGCCAACGTCCTGACTTTC
14	few	TRBJ2-7	TRBV5-1	TRBD1	CASSWGQDAYEQYF	TGCGCCAGCAGCTGGGGACAGGATGCCTACGAGCAGTACTTC
14	few	TRBJ1-2	TRBV11-2	TRBD1	CASSTTTGDYGYTF	TGTGCCAGCAGCACCACGACAGGGGACTATGGCTACACCTTC
16	few	TRBJ2-3	TRBV18	-	CASSPVAVRGSDTQYF	TGTGCCAGCTCACCAGTGGCGGTGAGGGGGTCGGATACGCAGTATTTT
14	many	TRBJ1-2	TRBV12-3/TRBV12-4	-	CASSHASGRGGYTF	TGTGCCAGCAGTCACGCCTCGGGGAGGGGTGGCTACACCTTC
13	-	TRBJ1-5	TRBV15	-	CATSRETDQPQHF	TGTGCCACCAGCAGAGAGACCGATCAGCCCCAGCATTTT
17	many	TRBJ2-3	TRBV12-3/TRBV12-4	-	CASSLGGLIRGTDTQYF	TGTGCCAGCAGTTTGGGGGGATTAATAAGGGGGACAGATACGCAGTATTTT
12	many	TRBJ2-1	TRBV25-1	-	CASSARSGMQFF	TGTGCCAGCAGTGCGCGATCCGGTATGCAGTTCTTC
15	-	TRBJ2-6	TRBV7-9	-	CASSLRGSGDNVLTF	TGTGCCAGCAGCTTGCGGGGCTCTGGGGACAACGTCCTGACTTTC
17	-	TRBJ1-5	TRBV2	TRBD1	CASSHRTGYEGNQPQHF	TGTGCCAGCAGCCACCGGACAGGGTATGAGGGAAATCAGCCCCAGCATTTT
17	-	TRBJ2-1	TRBV5-6	-	CASSLGFRAGGYNEQFF	TGTGCCAGCAGCTTGGGTTTTCGAGCGGGCGGATACAATGAGCAGTTCTTC
17	many	TRBJ1-2	TRBV29-1	-	CSVDRMLYRDDGYGYTF	TGCAGCGTTGACCGCATGTTGTATAGGGATGATGGCTATGGCTACACCTTC
12	few	TRBJ1-2	TRBV6-1	TRBD1	CASSSRQGSYTF	TGTGCCAGCAGTTCCCGACAGGGAAGCTACACCTTC
16	many	TRBJ2-1	TRBV5-1	TRBD2	CASSSQAGGLNNEQFF	TGCGCCAGCAGCTCACAAGCGGGGGGGCTAAACAATGAGCAGTTCTTC
14	few	TRBJ2-2	TRBV25-1	-	CATAFGGDTGELFF	TGTGCCACCGCTTTTGGGGGTGACACCGGGGAGCTGTTTTTT
15	few	TRBJ2-7	TRBV24-1	-	CATSAPGRGKDEQYF	TGTGCCACCAGTGCCCCTGGGCGGGGAAAGGACGAGCAGTACTTC
13	few	TRBJ1-2	TRBV5-1	-	CASSLTTNYGYTF	TGCGCCAGCAGCTTAACAACTAACTATGGCTACACCTTC
15	few	TRBJ2-7	TRBV19	TRBD1	CASMTRTGERGEQYF	TGTGCCAGTATGACTCGGACAGGCGAGAGGGGTGAGCAGTACTTC
16	few	TRBJ2-1	TRBV7-2	TRBD2	CASSFSGLAGGNEQFF	TGTGCCAGCAGCTTTTCAGGACTAGCGGGAGGAAATGAGCAGTTCTTC
13	many	TRBJ1-1	TRBV20-1	-	CSANPTTNTEAFF	TGCAGTGCTAACCCGACAACAAACACTGAAGCTTTCTTT
13	many	TRBJ2-2	TRBV12-3/TRBV12-4	-	CASSTNNGGELFF	TGTGCCAGCAGTACCAACAATGGCGGGGAGCTGTTTTTT
15	many	TRBJ1-2	TRBV12-3/TRBV12-4	TRBD1	CASSGTGTGGYGYTF	TGTGCCAGCAGTGGGACCGGGACAGGGGGGTATGGCTACACCTTC
15	-	TRBJ1-2	TRBV20-1	-	CSARDLLGDNYGYTF	TGCAGTGCTAGAGATCTCTTGGGCGATAACTATGGCTACACCTTC
15	many	TRBJ2-1	TRBV27	TRBD1	CASSSLQTGGNEQFF	TGTGCCAGCAGCTCTCTCCAGACAGGGGGCAATGAGCAGTTCTTC
14	many	TRBJ2-7	TRBV7-2	TRBD1	CASSLSGQGYEQYF	TGTGCCAGCAGCCTATCGGGACAGGGCTACGAGCAGTACTTC
13	many	TRBJ2-7	TRBV13	-	CASSVGTFYEQYF	TGTGCCAGCAGCGTCGGGACCTTCTACGAGCAGTACTTC
17	-	TRBJ2-3	TRBV24-1	TRBD1	CATTGVSGQGAGDTQYF	TGTGCCACCACCGGGGTCTCCGGACAGGGGGCAGGGGATACGCAGTATTTT
16	many	TRBJ2-1	TRBV12-5	-	CASGSGQPRAYNEQFF	TGTGCTAGTGGTTCCGGACAGCCCAGGGCCTACAATGAGCAGTTCTTC
15	many	TRBJ2-4	TRBV5-1	-	CASSLAGGGEDIQYF	TGCGCCAGCAGCTTGGCCGGGGGAGGAGAGGACATTCAGTACTTC
14	many	TRBJ2-5	TRBV20-1	TRBD2	CSGPTGTIQETQYF	TGCAGTGGTCCTACCGGGACTATACAAGAGACCCAGTACTTC
13	-	TRBJ2-1	TRBV18	TRBD2	CASSIPSGRSQFF	TGTGCCAGCTCAATACCTAGCGGGAGGAGTCAGTTCTTC
16	-	TRBJ1-5	TRBV19	-	CASSPRASYSNQPQHF	TGTGCCAGTAGCCCCCGAGCGTCCTATAGCAATCAGCCCCAGCATTTT
14	many	TRBJ1-1	TRBV7-2	TRBD1	CASSPFLGQGSAFF	TGTGCCAGCAGCCCTTTTTTGGGACAGGGCTCAGCTTTCTTT
15	many	TRBJ2-1	TRBV5-1	-	CASSLTAESYNEQFF	TGCGCCAGCAGCTTGACCGCGGAGTCCTACAATGAGCAGTTCTTC
15	many	TRBJ2-3	TRBV5-4	-	CASSDLSRTRDTQYF	TGTGCCAGCAGCGACTTATCCCGCACACGAGATACGCAGTATTTT